This record covers a single T cell receptor (beta chain). Ten or more counts support this clonotype. It lacks a known antigen. Base-call qualities are not available, and no considerably larger clone is one nucleotide away. The data were taken from a study of T-cell reconstitution after alpha-beta-depleted transplantation in children (dated by TCRdb to 2016 to 2017). Study-level background: Using TCR repertoire profiling, the study followed T-cell immune reconstitution in a quantitative way in children after TCRalphabeta/CD19-depleted allogeneic hematopoietic cell transplantation.

The intended sense of this specimen's treatment or condition label: allogeneic hematopoietic cell transplantation with graft depleted of TCRalphabeta T cells and CD19 B cells. The transplant recipients were children given TCRalphabeta/CD19-depleted allogeneic hematopoietic cell grafts. Points the paper makes about the study in general: The frequencies of hyperexpanded clones fell over the following months, and after one year, T-cell counts and TCRbeta diversity were mostly attributed to newly produced T cells. The apparently early recovery of alphabetaT-cell counts about two months after transplant reportedly depended on only several hundred rapidly expanded clones that came from non-depleted graft cells. The high TCRbeta diversity at day 60 in some patients was ascribed to recipient T cells and intrathymic progenitors that had survived conditioning.

Library preparation employed PCR. Sequenced using an Illumina HiSeq 2500. To normalize quantification of the TCRbeta repertoire, the TCR libraries were built with molecular barcoding that relied on unique molecular identifiers. TCRdb reworked the public reads: Q25 trimming with fastp, MiXCR clone assembly, productive beta chains retained. Each entry merges the rows of one CDR3 protein and shows their most common DNA and genes. For this sample there are 480,000 or so distinct CDR3 sequences; over 9.5% appear just once. Of the sample, 2% to 2.5% falls within the top ten clones. The receptor was derived from a child aged 2-15 years with inherited bone marrow failure, due to receive a stem cell transplant. Here the sequenced sample was PBMCs, taken before TCRalphabeta/CD19-depleted stem cell transplant.

Read as DNA, the sequence is TGCGCCAGCAGCTGGGGGACAGGGTACGAGCAGTACTTC. Translated, it reads CASSWGTGYEQYF. The sequence is built from TRBV5-1 and TRBJ2-7; 9 bases in the middle match TRBD1. From its cysteine to its phenylalanine, the CDR3 spans 13 amino acids. Just CDR3 DNA is preserved here, 39 bases in frame from base 1. From V the trimming removes 3 bases and from J it removes 4 bases, while the gene matches leave 2 bases of the junction unaccounted for. From a lookup of the germline V gene, CDR1 and CDR2 are SGHRS and YFSETQ.